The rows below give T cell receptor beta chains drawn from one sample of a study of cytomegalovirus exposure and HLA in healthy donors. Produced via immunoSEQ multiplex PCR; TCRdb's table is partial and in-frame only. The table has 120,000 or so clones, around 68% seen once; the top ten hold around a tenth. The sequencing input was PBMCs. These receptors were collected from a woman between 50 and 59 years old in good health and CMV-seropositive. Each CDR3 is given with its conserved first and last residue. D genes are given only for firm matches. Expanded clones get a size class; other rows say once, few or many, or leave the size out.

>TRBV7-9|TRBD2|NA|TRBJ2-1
CASSLLGGGVLNEQFF
TGTGCCAGCAGCTTACTGGGCGGGGGGGTCCTTAATGAGCAGTTCTTC
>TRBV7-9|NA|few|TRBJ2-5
CASSLPRANQETQYF
TGTGCCAGCAGCTTACCCAGGGCGAACCAAGAGACCCAGTACTTC
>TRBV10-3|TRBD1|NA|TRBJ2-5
CAISESMDRSQKTQYF
TGTGCCATCAGTGAGTCGATGGACAGGTCCCAGAAGACCCAGTACTTC
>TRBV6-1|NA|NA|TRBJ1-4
CASSEVGMPTNEKLFF
TGTGCCAGCAGTGAAGTCGGTATGCCAACTAATGAAAAACTGTTTTTT
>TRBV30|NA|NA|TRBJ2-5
CAWSDGGRDQETQYF
TGTGCCTGGAGCGATGGCGGACGGGATCAAGAGACCCAGTACTTC
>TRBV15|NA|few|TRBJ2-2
CATSTRGGGAGFGGELFF
TGTGCCACCAGCACCCGAGGAGGGGGGGCAGGCTTCGGCGGGGAGCTGTTTTTT
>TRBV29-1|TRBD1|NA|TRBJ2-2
CSVEDLDRASNTGELFF
TGCAGCGTTGAAGATCTTGACAGGGCGTCGAACACCGGGGAGCTGTTTTTT
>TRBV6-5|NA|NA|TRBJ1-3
CASSFSRGSGNTIYF
TGTGCCAGCAGTTTCTCCAGGGGCTCTGGAAACACCATATATTTT
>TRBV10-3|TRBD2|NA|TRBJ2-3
CAISEIGTSATDTQYF
TGTGCCATCAGTGAGATTGGGACTAGCGCTACAGATACGCAGTATTTT
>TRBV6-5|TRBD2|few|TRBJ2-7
CASKGSGSSEQYF
TGTGCCAGCAAAGGTAGCGGGAGCTCCGAGCAGTACTTC
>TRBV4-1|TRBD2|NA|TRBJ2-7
CASSQVAGATYEQYF
TGCGCCAGCAGCCAAGTAGCGGGAGCGACCTACGAGCAGTACTTC
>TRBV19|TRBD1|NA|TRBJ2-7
CASSVGTGSYEQYF
TGTGCCAGTAGCGTAGGGACAGGCTCCTACGAGCAGTACTTC
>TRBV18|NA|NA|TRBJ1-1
CASSPSTKNTEAFF
TGTGCCAGCTCACCATCCACTAAGAACACTGAAGCTTTCTTT
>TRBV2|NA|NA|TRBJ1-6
CATRTVYNSPLHF
TGTGCCACCCGGACAGTTTATAATTCACCCCTCCACTTT
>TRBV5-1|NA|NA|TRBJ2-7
CASTDLNSYEQYF
TGCGCCAGCACGGACTTAAACTCCTACGAGCAGTACTTC
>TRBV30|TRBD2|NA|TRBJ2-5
CAWSMTSGQETQYF
TGTGCCTGGAGTATGACTAGCGGCCAAGAGACCCAGTACTTC
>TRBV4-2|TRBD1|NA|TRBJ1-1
CASSQTTGGGTEAFF
TGTGCCAGCAGCCAAACGACAGGGGGAGGGACTGAAGCTTTCTTT
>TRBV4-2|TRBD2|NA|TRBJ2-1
CASSQDHRLAGGQGSYNEQFF
TGTGCCAGCAGCCAAGATCATAGGCTAGCGGGGGGGCAAGGTTCCTACAATGAGCAGTTCTTC
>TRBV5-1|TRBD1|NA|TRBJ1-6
CASSYDRENYNSPLHF
TGCGCCAGCAGCTACGACAGGGAAAACTATAATTCACCCCTCCACTTT
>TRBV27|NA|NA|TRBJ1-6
CASSFTSGAIGSPLHF
TGTGCCAGCAGTTTCACATCTGGGGCGATAGGCTCACCCCTCCACTTT
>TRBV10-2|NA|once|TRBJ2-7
CASRHGGHSYEQYF
TGCGCCAGCAGGCACGGAGGCCATTCCTACGAGCAGTACTTC
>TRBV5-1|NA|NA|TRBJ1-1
CASSLAIGKSAEAFF
TGCGCCAGCAGCTTGGCCATCGGGAAAAGTGCTGAAGCTTTCTTT
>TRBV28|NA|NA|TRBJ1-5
CASSFPQSRGQPQHF
TGTGCCAGCAGTTTCCCCCAGAGCAGGGGTCAGCCCCAGCATTTT
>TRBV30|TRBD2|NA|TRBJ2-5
CAWSPGGTSGETQYF
TGTGCCTGGAGCCCGGGAGGGACTAGCGGAGAGACCCAGTACTTC
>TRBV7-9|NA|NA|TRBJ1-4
CASSLVQGSEKLFF
TGTGCCAGCAGCTTAGTGCAGGGGAGTGAAAAACTGTTTTTT
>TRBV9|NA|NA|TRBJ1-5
CASSPRPEHSNQPQHF
TGTGCCAGCAGCCCCCGACCGGAGCATAGCAATCAGCCCCAGCATTTT
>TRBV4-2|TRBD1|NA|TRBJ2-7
CASSPGQGVEQYF
TGTGCCAGCAGTCCGGGACAGGGAGTCGAGCAGTACTTC
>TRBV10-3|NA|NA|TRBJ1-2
CAISEMSADYGYTF
TGTGCCATCAGTGAAATGAGCGCTGACTATGGCTACACCTTC
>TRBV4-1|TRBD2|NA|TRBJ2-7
CASSQDPLLVAGGYEQYF
TGCGCCAGCAGCCAAGACCCCCTCTTGGTAGCGGGAGGGTACGAGCAGTACTTC
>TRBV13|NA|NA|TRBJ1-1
CASSRTTNTEAFF
TGTGCCAGCAGTAGGACTACGAACACTGAAGCTTTCTTT
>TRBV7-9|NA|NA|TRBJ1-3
CASSMDYVSGNTIYF
TGTGCCAGCAGTATGGACTACGTCTCTGGAAACACCATATATTTT
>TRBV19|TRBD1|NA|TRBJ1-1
CASSMGQLNTEAFF
TGTGCCAGTAGTATGGGACAGTTAAACACTGAAGCTTTCTTT
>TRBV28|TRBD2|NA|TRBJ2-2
CASSPLGRGKIGELFF
TGTGCCAGCAGTCCCCTCGGGCGGGGGAAGATCGGGGAGCTGTTTTTT
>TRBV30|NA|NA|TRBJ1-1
CAWSLQGNTEAFF
TGTGCCTGGAGTCTACAGGGGAACACTGAAGCTTTCTTT
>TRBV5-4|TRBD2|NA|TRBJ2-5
CASKPLAGQETQYF
TGTGCCAGCAAACCCTTAGCGGGGCAAGAGACCCAGTACTTC
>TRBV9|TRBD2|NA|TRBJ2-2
CASSTSGRTPGELFF
TGTGCCAGCAGTACTAGCGGGAGAACCCCGGGGGAGCTGTTTTTT
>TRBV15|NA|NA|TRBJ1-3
CATSRDQGPSGNTIYF
TGTGCCACCAGCAGAGATCAGGGTCCCTCTGGAAACACCATATATTTT
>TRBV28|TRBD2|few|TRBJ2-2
CASRTRTSGKNTGELFF
TGTGCCAGCAGAACCCGGACTAGCGGAAAGAACACCGGGGAGCTGTTTTTT
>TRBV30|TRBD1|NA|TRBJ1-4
CAWNPTGGYTELFF
TGTGCCTGGAACCCTACAGGGGGCTATACAGAACTGTTTTTT
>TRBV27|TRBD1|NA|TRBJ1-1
CASSVFPGTDNTEAFF
TGTGCCAGCAGTGTTTTCCCCGGGACAGATAACACTGAAGCTTTCTTT
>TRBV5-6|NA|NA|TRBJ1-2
CASTYTLQDYGYTF
TGTGCCAGCACCTATACACTACAGGACTATGGCTACACCTTC
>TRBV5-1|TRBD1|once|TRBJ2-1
CASQLFDPTGAHNEQFF
TGCGCCAGCCAACTATTCGATCCGACAGGGGCCCACAATGAGCAGTTCTTC
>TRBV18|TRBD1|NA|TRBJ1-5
CASSQSPGTVSNQPQHF
TGTGCCAGCTCACAAAGTCCCGGGACAGTCAGCAATCAGCCCCAGCATTTT
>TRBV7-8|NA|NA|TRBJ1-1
CASSWDTNTEAFF
TGTGCCAGCAGCTGGGACACGAACACTGAAGCTTTCTTT
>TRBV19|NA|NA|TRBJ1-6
CASSIIEQGGSPLHF
TGTGCCAGTAGTATAATTGAGCAGGGAGGATCACCCCTCCACTTT
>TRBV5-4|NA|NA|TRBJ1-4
CASSSQGPTNEKLFF
TGTGCCAGCAGCTCACAGGGACCTACTAATGAAAAACTGTTTTTT
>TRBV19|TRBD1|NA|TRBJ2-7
CASSITGGYNSEQYF
TGTGCCAGTAGTATAACAGGGGGCTACAACTCCGAGCAGTACTTC
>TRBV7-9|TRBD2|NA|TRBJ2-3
CASSTLLAADTQYF
TGTGCCAGCAGCACACTCCTAGCGGCGGATACGCAGTATTTT
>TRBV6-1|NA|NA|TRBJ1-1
CASSEAIGDTSEAFF
TGTGCCAGCAGTGAAGCAATCGGGGACACCTCTGAAGCTTTCTTT
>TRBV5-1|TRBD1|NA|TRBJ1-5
CASSYTGTGVRGEDQPQHF
TGCGCCAGCAGCTACACCGGGACAGGGGTTCGAGGTGAAGATCAGCCCCAGCATTTT
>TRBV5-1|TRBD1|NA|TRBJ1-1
CASSLRDRALNTEAFF
TGCGCCAGCAGCTTGCGGGACAGGGCTTTGAACACTGAAGCTTTCTTT
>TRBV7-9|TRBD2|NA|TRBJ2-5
CASSLTGSGVQETQYF
TGTGCCAGCAGCTTGACTGGGAGCGGGGTGCAAGAGACCCAGTACTTC
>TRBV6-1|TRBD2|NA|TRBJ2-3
CASTPAGVTTDTQYF
TGTGCCAGCACCCCAGCGGGAGTAACCACAGATACGCAGTATTTT